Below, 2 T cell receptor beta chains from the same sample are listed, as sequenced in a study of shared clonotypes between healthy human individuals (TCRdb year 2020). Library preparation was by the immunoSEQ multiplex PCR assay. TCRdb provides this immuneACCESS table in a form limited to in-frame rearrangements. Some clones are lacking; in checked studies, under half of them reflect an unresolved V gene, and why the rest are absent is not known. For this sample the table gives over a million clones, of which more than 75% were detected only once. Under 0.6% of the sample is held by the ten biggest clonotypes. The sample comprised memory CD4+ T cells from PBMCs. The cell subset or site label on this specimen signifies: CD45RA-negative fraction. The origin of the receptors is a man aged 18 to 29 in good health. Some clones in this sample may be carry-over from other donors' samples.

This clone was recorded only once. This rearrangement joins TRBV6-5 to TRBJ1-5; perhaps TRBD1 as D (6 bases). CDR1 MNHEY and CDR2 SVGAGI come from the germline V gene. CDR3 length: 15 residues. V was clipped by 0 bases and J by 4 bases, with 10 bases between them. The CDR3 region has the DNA TGTGCCAGCAGTTACTCGCGGCAGGGGAATCAGCCCCAGCATTTT. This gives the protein CASSYSRQGNQPQHF.

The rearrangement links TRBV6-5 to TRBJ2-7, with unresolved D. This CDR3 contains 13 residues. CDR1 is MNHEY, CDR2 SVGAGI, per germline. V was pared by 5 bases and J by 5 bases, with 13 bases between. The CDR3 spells CASSGYGRDEQYF. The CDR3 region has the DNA TGTGCCAGCAGTGGCTATGGGCGCGACGAGCAGTACTTC.